The 10 T cell receptor beta chains in this list originate from one sample, sequenced in a study of blood T cell repertoires in COVID-19. Profiled with immunoSEQ multiplex PCR; TCRdb holds only in-frame clones, not every one. This table holds hundreds of thousands of clones, 85% found once. The material sequenced was peripheral blood. The source of these receptors is a woman younger than 30 with acute or convalescent COVID-19.

The chain uses TRBV7-9 and TRBJ2-3; 8 bases agree with TRBD1. Trimming removed 5 bases from V and 2 bases from J; junction bases left unmatched: 3. The CDR3 totals 14 residues. CDR1 and CDR2 from the germline V gene are SEHNR and FQNEAQ (reference sequence). CDR3 in DNA: TGTGCCAGCAGCCGGGGACAGGACACAGATACGCAGTATTTT. Translating gives CASSRGQDTDTQYF.

V usage is TRBV7-2 and J usage is TRBJ2-1; D not resolved. There are 14 residues in the CDR3. Trimming stripped 1 base from V and 9 bases from J, with 13 bases between. Germline V gene data show CDR1 as SGHTA and CDR2 as FQGNSA. The CDR3 sequence is CASSLGRIGGEQFF. For the CDR3, the DNA is TGTGCCAGCAGCTTAGGTCGGATAGGCGGTGAGCAGTTCTTC.

The genes are TRBV6-6 and TRBJ1-2; TRBD1 is a possible D gene (5 bases). CDR1 MNHNY and CDR2 SVGAGI come from the germline V gene (reference sequence). Trimming removed 6 bases from V and 2 bases from J, with 13 bases in between. The CDR3 is 14 residues long. CDR3 bases: TGTGCCAGCAGCCGGAAGGGACTCAACTATGGCTACACCTTC. Its translation: CASSRKGLNYGYTF.

In this sample, this clone turned up a few times. The rearrangement uses TRBV6-5 and TRBJ2-1, with 9 bases aligning to TRBD1. Trimming took 9 bases from V and 5 from J; bases not matched to a gene: 2. The CDR3 has 12 amino acids. Germline V gene lookup returns CDR1 MNHEY and CDR2 SVGAGI. CDR3 amino acids: CASGQGNNEQFF. The CDR3 region has the DNA TGTGCCAGTGGACAGGGGAACAATGAGCAGTTCTTC.

The genes are TRBV18 and TRBJ1-5; no definite D call. The V and J ends lost 2 bases and 0 bases respectively, with 8 bases between them. The CDR3 sequence is 15 residues long. Per germline, CDR1 KGHSH and CDR2 LQKENI. CDR3 DNA sequence: TGTGCCAGCTCACCAAGCGGGAATAGCAATCAGCCCCAGCATTTT. Amino acids: CASSPSGNSNQPQHF.

The chain couples TRBV14 to TRBJ2-1; 14 bases line up with TRBD2. CDR1 and CDR2 from the germline V gene are SGHDN and FVKESK. The ends lost 2 bases at V and 6 bases at J; junction bases unmatched: 3. The CDR3 is 16 residues long. Written as DNA, the CDR3 is TGTGCCAGCAGCCAACTTGGGACTAGCGGGAGCAATGAGCAGTTCTTC. It translates to CASSQLGTSGSNEQFF. Together with reference TRBV14 and TRBJ2-1, the CDR3 gives the full variable domain: EAGVTQFPSHSVIEKGQTVTLRCDPISGHDNLYWYRRVMGKEIKFLLHFVKESKQDESGMPNNRFLAERTGGTYSTLKVQPAELEDSGVYFCASSQLGTSGSNEQFFGPGTRLTVL.

The chain joins TRBV7-7 to TRBJ2-5, with TRBD2 identical over 8 bases. Trimming cost V 5 bases and J 1 base; bases outside gene matches: 6. Germline V gene lookup returns CDR1 SSHAT and CDR2 FNYEAQ (reference sequence). This CDR3 is built from 15 residues. The CDR3 loop is CASSIGRALQETQYF. CDR3 bases: TGTGCCAGCAGCATCGGGAGGGCTCTCCAAGAGACCCAGTACTTC.

The chain carries TRBV19 and TRBJ1-1; no reliable D call. This CDR3 spans 14 amino acids. CDR1 is LNHDA and CDR2 is SQIVND in the germline V gene (reference sequence). Trimming stripped 7 bases from V and 5 bases from J, with 17 bases between. This chain's CDR3 is CASTPLGSETEAFF. The CDR3 nucleotides are TGTGCCAGTACTCCCCTAGGCAGTGAGACTGAAGCTTTCTTT. Using reference TRBV19 and TRBJ1-1 for the parts outside the CDR3, the full variable domain is DGGITQSPKYLFRKEGQNVTLSCEQNLNHDAMYWYRQDPGQGLRLIYYSQIVNDFQKGDIAEGYSVSREKKESFPLTVTSAQKNPTAFYLCASTPLGSETEAFFGQGTRLTVV.

The table lists this clone with a count of one. V and J are TRBV9 and TRBJ2-3; D uncertain. This CDR3 comprises 15 residues. In germline, CDR1 is SGDLS, CDR2 YYNGEE. V was clipped by 3 bases and J by 2 bases, with 13 bases between them. The CDR3 nucleotides read TGTGCCAGCAGCGCCCGGTCCGGAGACACAGATACGCAGTATTTT. This gives the protein CASSARSGDTDTQYF.

The V gene is TRBV7-8, the J gene TRBJ1-1; 8 positions agree with TRBD1. The CDR3 consists of 12 residues. V trimming: 5 bases; J trimming: 8 bases; junction bases outside the gene matches: 4. Germline assignment: CDR1 SGHVS and CDR2 FQNEAQ. Written as DNA, the CDR3 is TGTGCCAGCAGCGTCTGGACAGGGGAAGCTTTCTTT. This translates into CASSVWTGEAFF.